This paragraph covers one TCR beta chain sequence. Its matching antigen is unknown. Possible read error: a much larger clone is one base away. Deletions cut 0 bases from V and 3 bases from J, with 11 bases between. Germline V CDR1 and CDR2: MNHEY, SMNVEV (reference sequence). CDR3 length: 15 residues. The data were taken from a study of identical twins. General observations from the study: Zero-insertion analyses were open to partial confounding by invariant MAIT and iNKT cells. These conclusions were based on statistical analysis (cross-sectional, not following the same donors). Monozygotic twins shared more out-of-frame TCR alpha than recombination models predicted.

TCRdb recomputed calls from the 5' RACE reads with MiXCR, one row per CDR3 protein. Of under 250,000 distinct CDR3 sequences listed, 12% are singletons. In addition, the sample was reused for a study of yellow fever vaccine responses in identical twins.

The sample consisted of memory (CD45RO+) T cells sorted from blood. The chain couples TRBV27 to TRBJ1-1, with D possibly TRBD1 on 6 matching bases. This TCR was recovered from a woman aged 18-30 years in good health. Here the CDR3 reads CASSLSNRVYTEAFF. As DNA, the CDR3 is TGTGCCAGCAGTTTATCGAACAGGGTGTACACTGAAGCTTTCTTT.